Listed below are T cell receptor beta chains from one sample, sequenced in a study of blood T cell repertoires in COVID-19. Sequencing used immunoSEQ multiplex PCR; TCRdb keeps in-frame clones, though not all of them. The sample holds about 200,000 clones, around 88% seen once. Sequenced input: peripheral blood. The receptors shown here come from a man between 18 and 35 years old with active or convalescent COVID-19. Each CDR3 is given with its conserved first and last residue. Each record gives: CDR3 DNA, CDR3 protein, V gene, clone size, J gene, D gene, CDR3 length. D genes are given only for firm matches. Some rows have no size entry. The others give once, few or many, or a class for an expanded clone.

DNA: TGTGCCAGCAGTTACTCGAGCGGGCAGGAGGCAGATACGCAGTATTTT
CDR3: CASSYSSGQEADTQYF
V: TRBV6-5
size: .
J: TRBJ2-3
D: .
length: 16

DNA: TGTGCCAGTAGTAACAGTCTCGACGGAACTGAAGCTTTCTTT
CDR3: CASSNSLDGTEAFF
V: TRBV19
size: .
J: TRBJ1-1
D: .
length: 14

DNA: TGTGCCAGCTTACGGGACAGTAGCTCTGGAAACACCATATATTTT
CDR3: CASLRDSSSGNTIYF
V: TRBV2
size: .
J: TRBJ1-3
D: TRBD1
length: 15

DNA: TGCGCCAGCAGTGGAGGGAGCTACGAGCAGTACTTC
CDR3: CASSGGSYEQYF
V: TRBV10-2
size: .
J: TRBJ2-7
D: .
length: 12

DNA: TGTGCCAGCAGCTTCCCGCATGGACAGGTGTACACCGGGGAGCTGTTTTTT
CDR3: CASSFPHGQVYTGELFF
V: TRBV7-9
size: .
J: TRBJ2-2
D: TRBD1
length: 17

DNA: TGTGCCACCAGTGTGGGCGCTGAAGAGACCCAGTACTTC
CDR3: CATSVGAEETQYF
V: TRBV24-1
size: .
J: TRBJ2-5
D: .
length: 13

DNA: TGCAGCGTGGTAAGACAGGGGAGCTATGGCTACACCTTC
CDR3: CSVVRQGSYGYTF
V: TRBV29-1
size: .
J: TRBJ1-2
D: TRBD1
length: 13

DNA: TGCGCCAGCAGCGGCGGGAGTTTGGGCAATGAGCAGTTCTTC
CDR3: CASSGGSLGNEQFF
V: TRBV5-1
size: .
J: TRBJ2-1
D: TRBD2
length: 14

DNA: TGTGCCAGTTGCGCCCCAGGGGGCTCCACGGATACGCAGTATTTT
CDR3: CASCAPGGSTDTQYF
V: TRBV19
size: .
J: TRBJ2-3
D: TRBD1
length: 15

DNA: TGCAGTGCTCCCCCCTTCTACTTC
CDR3: CSAPPFYF
V: TRBV20-1
size: .
J: TRBJ2-5
D: .
length: 8

DNA: TGTGCCAGCTCACCGAGTCGGGGTTCCAAAAACATTCAGTACTTC
CDR3: CASSPSRGSKNIQYF
V: TRBV18
size: once
J: TRBJ2-4
D: .
length: 15